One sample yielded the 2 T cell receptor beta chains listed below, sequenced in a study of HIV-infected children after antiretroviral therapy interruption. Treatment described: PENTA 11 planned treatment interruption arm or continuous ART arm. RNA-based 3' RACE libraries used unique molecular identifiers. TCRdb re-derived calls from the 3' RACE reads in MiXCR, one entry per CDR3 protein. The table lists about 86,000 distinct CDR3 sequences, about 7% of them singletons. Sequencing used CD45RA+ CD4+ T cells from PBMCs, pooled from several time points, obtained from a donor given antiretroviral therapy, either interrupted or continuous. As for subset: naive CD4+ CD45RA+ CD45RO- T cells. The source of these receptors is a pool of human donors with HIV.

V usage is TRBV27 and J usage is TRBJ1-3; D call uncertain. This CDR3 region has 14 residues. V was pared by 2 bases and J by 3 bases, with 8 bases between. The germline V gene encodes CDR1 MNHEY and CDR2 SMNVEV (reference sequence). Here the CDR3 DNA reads TGTGCCAGCAGTTTACATGGGTTTGGAAACACCATATATTTT. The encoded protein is CASSLHGFGNTIYF.

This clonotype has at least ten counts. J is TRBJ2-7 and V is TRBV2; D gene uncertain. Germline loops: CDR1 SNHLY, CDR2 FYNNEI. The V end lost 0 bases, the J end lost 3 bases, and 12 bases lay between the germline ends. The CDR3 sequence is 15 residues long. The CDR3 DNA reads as TGTGCCAGCAGTGAAGCGCTTCGGGTGTACTACGAGCAGTACTTC. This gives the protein CASSEALRVYYEQYF.